This T cell receptor (beta chain) was sequenced during a study of OX40 agonist ivuxolimab in advanced cancers. Study summary: Males comprised 82.7% of the group, whose mean age was roughly 60 years (range roughly 20 to 85).

This CDR3 region has 14 residues. V was pared by 7 bases and J by 0 bases, with 12 bases between. CDR1 and CDR2 from the germline V gene are SEHNR and FQNEAQ (reference sequence). Libraries were prepared by immunoSEQ multiplex PCR; TCRdb keeps only in-frame clonotypes and omits some of them. This sample yields about 48,000 clones, of which roughly 89% are seen a single time; around half belongs to the top ten. Excluded were patients having autoimmune disease history or systemic immunosuppression. Broader study findings: There was clonal expansion of CD4+ and CD8+ blood T cells by week 6 at 0.1 to 3.0 mg/kg.

There are a few counts of this clone. Its antigen is not identified. This clonotype originated in an adult with an advanced solid tumor such as melanoma, head and neck, liver or kidney cancer. Source: CD4+ or CD8+ T cells sorted from blood, taken in a trial of the OX40 agonist ivuxolimab. The chain joins TRBV7-9 to TRBJ1-2, with D uncertain. CDR3 sequence reads: CASTSAAPNYGYTF. DNA of the CDR3: TGTGCCAGCACCTCGGCGGCCCCTAACTATGGCTACACCTTC.